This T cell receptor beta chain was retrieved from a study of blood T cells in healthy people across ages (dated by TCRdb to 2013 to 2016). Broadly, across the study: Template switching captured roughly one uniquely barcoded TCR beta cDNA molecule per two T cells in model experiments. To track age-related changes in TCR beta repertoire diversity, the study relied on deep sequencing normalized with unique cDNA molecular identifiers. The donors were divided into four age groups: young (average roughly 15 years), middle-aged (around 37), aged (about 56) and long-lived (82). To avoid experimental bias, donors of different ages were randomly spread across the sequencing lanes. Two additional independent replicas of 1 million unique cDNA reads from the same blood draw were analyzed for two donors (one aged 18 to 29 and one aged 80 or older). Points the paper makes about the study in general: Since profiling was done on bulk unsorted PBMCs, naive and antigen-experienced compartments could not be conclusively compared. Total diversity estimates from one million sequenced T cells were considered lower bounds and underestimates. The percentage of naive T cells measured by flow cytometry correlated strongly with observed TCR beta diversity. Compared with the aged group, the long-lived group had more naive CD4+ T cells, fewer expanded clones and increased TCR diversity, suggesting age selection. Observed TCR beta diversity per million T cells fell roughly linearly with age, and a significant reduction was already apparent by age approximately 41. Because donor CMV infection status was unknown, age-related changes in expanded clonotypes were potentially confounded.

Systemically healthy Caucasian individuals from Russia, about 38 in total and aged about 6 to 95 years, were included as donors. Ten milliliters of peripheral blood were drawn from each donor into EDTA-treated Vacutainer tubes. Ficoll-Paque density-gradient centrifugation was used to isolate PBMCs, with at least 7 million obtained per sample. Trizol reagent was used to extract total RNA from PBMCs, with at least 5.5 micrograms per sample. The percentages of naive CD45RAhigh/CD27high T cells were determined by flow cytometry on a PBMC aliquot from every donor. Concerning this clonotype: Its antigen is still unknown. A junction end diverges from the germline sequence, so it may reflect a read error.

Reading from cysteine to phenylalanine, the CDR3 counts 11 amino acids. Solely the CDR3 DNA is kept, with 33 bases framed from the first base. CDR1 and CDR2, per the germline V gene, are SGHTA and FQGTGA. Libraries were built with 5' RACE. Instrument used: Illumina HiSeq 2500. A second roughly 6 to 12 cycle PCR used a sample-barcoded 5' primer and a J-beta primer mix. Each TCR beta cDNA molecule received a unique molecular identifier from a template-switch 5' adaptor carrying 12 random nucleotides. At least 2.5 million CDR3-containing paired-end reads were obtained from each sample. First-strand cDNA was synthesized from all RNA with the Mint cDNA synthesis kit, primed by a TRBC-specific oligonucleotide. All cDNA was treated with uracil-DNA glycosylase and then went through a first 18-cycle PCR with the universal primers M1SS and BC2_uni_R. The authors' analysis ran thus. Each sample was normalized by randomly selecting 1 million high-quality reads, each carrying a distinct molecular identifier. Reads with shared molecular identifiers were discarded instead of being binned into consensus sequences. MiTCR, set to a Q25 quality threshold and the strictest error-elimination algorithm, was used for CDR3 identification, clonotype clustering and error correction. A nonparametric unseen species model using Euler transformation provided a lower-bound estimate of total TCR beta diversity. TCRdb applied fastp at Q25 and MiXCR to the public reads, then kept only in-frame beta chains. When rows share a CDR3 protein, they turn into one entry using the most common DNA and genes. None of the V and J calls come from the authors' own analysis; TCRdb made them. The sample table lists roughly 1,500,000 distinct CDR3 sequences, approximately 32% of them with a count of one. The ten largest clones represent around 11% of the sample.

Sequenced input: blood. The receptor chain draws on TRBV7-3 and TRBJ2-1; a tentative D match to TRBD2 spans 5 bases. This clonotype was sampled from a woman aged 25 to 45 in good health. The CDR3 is CTSSGTHEQFF. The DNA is TGTACCAGCAGCGGCACACATGAGCAGTTCTTC. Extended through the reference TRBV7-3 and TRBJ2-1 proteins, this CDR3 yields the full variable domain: GAGVSQTPSNKVTEKGKYVELRCDPISGHTALYWYRQSLGQGPEFLIYFQGTGAADDSGLPNDRFFAVRPEGSVSTLKIQRTERGDSAVYLCTSSGTHEQFFGPGTRLTVL.